This T cell receptor beta chain was sequenced in a study of CD8 T cells in ankylosing spondylitis. The study, taken as a whole, reports: Roughly 8 highly homologous variants made up a TCR beta motif that seemed to typify ankylosing spondylitis blood.

CDR3 length equals 14 residues. CDR1 and CDR2 from the germline V gene are SQVTM and ANQGSEA. Trimming stripped 3 bases from V and 2 bases from J, with 13 bases between. TCR beta libraries were made by quantitative 5'-RACE with molecular barcodes. TCRdb passed the 5' RACE reads through MiXCR, listing each CDR3 protein once. This table has some 220,000 distinct CDR3 sequences, around 6.6% appearing once. This clonotype was found many times. What it binds is unknown. Input material: blood, either unsorted or a sorted T cell fraction (not recorded which). This chain connects TRBV29-1 to TRBJ2-5; tentatively, D is TRBD1 (5 bases). This TCR was sampled from a male donor with ankylosing spondylitis. For the CDR3, the DNA is TGCAGCGTTGATCTAACGACAGAACAAGAGACCCAGTACTTC. Protein sequence: CSVDLTTEQETQYF.